A single sample is the source of the 17 T cell receptor beta chains below, sequenced in a study of blood T cell repertoires in COVID-19. Sequenced by immunoSEQ multiplex PCR; TCRdb stores in-frame clones only, minus some. The table includes more than 150,000 clones, approximately 80% detected once. The sequenced sample consisted of PBMCs or T cells enriched from blood (not recorded which). Source of these receptors: a man between 60 and 75 years old who had been exposed to COVID-19.

J is TRBJ1-1 and V is TRBV2; possible D gene TRBD1, 5 bases. In germline, CDR1 is SNHLY, CDR2 FYNNEI. V was cut by 3 bases and J by 13 bases, with 18 bases left in between. The CDR3 contains 13 residues. In DNA form, the CDR3 reads TGTGCCAGCAGTGAGAGACAGAGAGTAGGTGATTTCTTT. Translated: CASSERQRVGDFF.

The chain joins TRBV5-1 to TRBJ2-2; 14 nucleotides match TRBD2. This CDR3 contains 18 residues. The J segment lost 2 bases and the V segment lost 2 bases, leaving 5 bases of the junction unmatched. CDR1 SGHRS and CDR2 YFSETQ come from the germline V gene. CDR3 region: CASSFPGLAGVNTGELFF. CDR3 DNA: TGCGCCAGCAGCTTCCCGGGACTAGCGGGGGTAAACACCGGGGAGCTGTTTTTT.

This chain connects TRBV15 to TRBJ1-1; TRBD1 matches at 11 bases. V lost 0 bases to trimming and J lost 4 bases; unmatched junction nucleotides: 4. This CDR3 spans 16 amino acids. The V gene's germline CDR1 is LNHNV and CDR2 YYDKDF (reference sequence). As DNA, the CDR3 is TGTGCCACCAGCAGAGATTTGGGGACAGGGGGCACTGAAGCTTTCTTT. Its translation: CATSRDLGTGGTEAFF.

This rearrangement joins TRBV19 to TRBJ1-6, with D perhaps TRBD1 (6 bases). Trimming removed 2 bases from V and 5 bases from J, with 10 bases in between. Germline CDR1 reads LNHDA; CDR2 reads SQIVND (reference sequence). The CDR3 length is 15 residues. Written as DNA, the CDR3 is TGTGCCAGTAGTATAAGGGACAAAAATAATTCACCCCTCCACTTT. It yields the protein CASSIRDKNNSPLHF.

In its sample, this clone was seen a few times. The chain couples TRBV7-9 to TRBJ2-7, with D maybe TRBD1 (6 bases). The CDR3 is made up of 17 amino acids. Germline V gene sequence: CDR1 SEHNR, CDR2 FQNEAQ (reference sequence). Trimming removed 8 bases from V and 0 bases from J, with 23 bases in between. The CDR3 DNA reads TGTGCCAGCCGGGGTAGACAGGCCGTCCCGACCTCCTACGAGCAGTACTTC. Translating gives CASRGRQAVPTSYEQYF.

This sequence joins TRBV5-1 and TRBJ2-7, with a tentative D call TRBD2 (5 bases). The germline V and J ends were trimmed by 1 base and 0 bases, with 8 bases remaining between them. There are 14 residues in the CDR3. CDR1 and CDR2 from the germline V gene are SGHRS and YFSETQ. The CDR3 DNA reads TGCGCCAGCAGCTTGACGGGGATCTCCTACGAGCAGTACTTC. Amino acids: CASSLTGISYEQYF.

This rearrangement joins TRBV19 to TRBJ1-5; tentative D call: TRBD1 (5 bases). The CDR3 runs 14 residues. CDR1 LNHDA and CDR2 SQIVND come from the germline V gene (reference sequence). The ends were cut back, 7 bases at V and 2 bases at J, with 12 bases in the middle. CDR3 amino acids: CASTGRGGNQPQHF. CDR3 DNA sequence: TGTGCCAGTACAGGAAGGGGTGGCAATCAGCCCCAGCATTTT.

V and J are TRBV6-5 and TRBJ1-1, with D hard to call. V lost 0 bases to trimming and J lost 1 base, with 9 bases between them. Germline V gene lookup returns CDR1 MNHEY and CDR2 SVGAGI. The CDR3 sequence is 15 residues long. The CDR3 region has the DNA TGTGCCAGCAGTTACTCGACTCGGGGGAACACTGAAGCTTTCTTT. Translated, it gives CASSYSTRGNTEAFF.

V and J are TRBV11-3 and TRBJ2-1, with 13 positions matching TRBD2. The germline V gene encodes CDR1 SGHNT and CDR2 YENEEA. This CDR3 is built from 16 residues. The V and J ends lost 4 bases and 8 bases, in that order; junction bases with no gene match: 8. CDR3 sequence reads: CASSSTGTSGNYEQFF. In DNA, the CDR3 is TGTGCCAGCAGCTCTACCGGGACTAGCGGGAACTATGAGCAGTTCTTC.

The chain carries TRBV9 and TRBJ2-3; TRBD2 matches 10 bases. Germline CDR1 is SGDLS and CDR2 is YYNGEE. J gave up 2 bases and V 4 bases, and 7 bases lay outside the gene matches. The CDR3 runs 16 residues. The CDR3 region is CASSPRGLAITDTQYF. The CDR3 DNA follows: TGTGCCAGCAGCCCGCGGGGACTAGCGATCACAGATACGCAGTATTTT.

This chain links TRBV27 with TRBJ2-1, with D possibly TRBD1 on 5 matching bases. CDR3 size: 13 residues. Germline-derived CDR1 and CDR2 are MNHEY and SMNVEV (reference sequence). Trimming took 6 bases from V and 14 from J, leaving 20 bases between them. As DNA, the CDR3 is TGTGCCAGCAGCCCAGGGCCCTCGGGTTCTGAGTTCTTC. Translating gives CASSPGPSGSEFF.

The V gene is TRBV11-3, the J gene TRBJ2-3, with D possibly matching TRBD2 (5 bases). In germline, CDR1 is SGHNT, CDR2 YENEEA. The CDR3 is 14 amino acids. Trimming took off 5 bases at V and 2 bases at J, with 11 bases between the two ends. DNA of the CDR3: TGTGCCAGCAGCCGACCGAGGGACACAGATACGCAGTATTTT. It translates to CASSRPRDTDTQYF.

J is TRBJ2-1 and V is TRBV19, with 11 bases lining up with TRBD2. The V and J ends lost 4 bases and 5 bases, in that order; junction bases with no gene match: 4. The CDR3 runs to 15 residues. Germline V gene sequence: CDR1 LNHDA, CDR2 SQIVND (reference sequence). For the CDR3, the DNA is TGTGCCAGTAGTACTAGCGGGAGGACCAACAATGAGCAGTTCTTC. Its protein product is CASSTSGRTNNEQFF.

The chain links TRBV5-1 to TRBJ1-4; maybe TRBD1 (5 bases). CDR1 SGHRS and CDR2 YFSETQ come from the germline V gene. The CDR3 length is 15 residues. The V gene lost 0 bases and the J gene lost 8 bases, with 14 bases spanning the gap. The CDR3 nucleotides read TGCGCCAGCAGCTTGGCTGGGGGGGGTCGGGAAAAACTGTTTTTT. Its translation is CASSLAGGGREKLFF.

The chain employs TRBV28 and TRBJ1-2, with D tentatively TRBD1 (5 bases). V lost 6 bases and J lost 2, with 13 bases in between. The CDR3 covers 14 residues. Germline CDR1 MDHEN, CDR2 SYDVKM. The CDR3 here is CASSLRQRNYGYTF. The CDR3 region has the DNA TGTGCCAGCAGCCTACGACAGAGAAACTATGGCTACACCTTC.

V and J are TRBV28 and TRBJ1-5, with 9 bases that match TRBD1. CDR1 and CDR2 from the germline V gene are MDHEN and SYDVKM. The CDR3 loop spans 16 amino acids. The V segment lost 5 bases and the J segment 3 bases; nucleotides outside the gene matches: 8. DNA for the CDR3: TGTGCCAGCAGTACCCCGACAGGGGGTGCCAATCAGCCCCAGCATTTT. This codes for CASSTPTGGANQPQHF.

This clone was detected once. The gene calls are TRBV6-5 and TRBJ2-1, with D uncertain. This CDR3 is 13 amino acids long. V was cut by 7 bases and J by 4 bases, with 11 bases left in between. From germline, CDR1 is MNHEY and CDR2 SVGAGI. The CDR3 coding sequence is TGTGCCAGCAACCCGCGGAGTTACAATGAGCAGTTCTTC. It encodes CASNPRSYNEQFF.